This T cell receptor (beta chain) came from a study of OX40 agonist ivuxolimab in advanced cancers. Study background: Dosing consisted of intravenous ivuxolimab at 0.01 to 10 mg/kg every 2 weeks.

Regarding the study as a whole: Clonal expansion by week 6 occurred in CD4+ and CD8+ blood T cells (at 0.1 to 3.0 mg/kg). Averaging showed that CD8+ T cells had more expanded clones than CD4+ did. In the expanded peripheral T cells, antigen specificity was never determined.

Note on this clone: Its antigen is currently unknown.

The data were produced by immunoSEQ multiplex PCR, yet TCRdb's version contains in-frame clones alone and is incomplete. The table includes roughly 63,000 clones, approximately 90% detected once. The CDR3 totals 12 residues. Germline V gene sequence: CDR1 WSHSY, CDR2 SAAADI. The germline V and J ends were trimmed by 6 bases and 3 bases, with 9 bases remaining between them. This specimen consisted of CD4+ or CD8+ T cells sorted from blood, obtained in a trial of the OX40 agonist ivuxolimab. The chain carries TRBV10-2 and TRBJ2-7; D unclear. This TCR was recovered from an adult with an advanced solid tumor such as melanoma, head and neck, liver or kidney cancer. In nucleotides, the CDR3 is TGCGCCAGCAGCCCCGCCGGCTACGAGCAGTACTTC. Protein product: CASSPAGYEQYF.